The 8 T cell receptor beta chains presented below share a single source sample, sequenced in a study of shared clonotypes between healthy human individuals. This table comes from immunoSEQ multiplex PCR, and its TCRdb copy is limited to in-frame clones, with some not included. The table shows about 190,000 clones, with about 68% occurring only once. Sequenced input: memory CD4+ T cells sorted from blood. Subset defined: CD45RA-negative fraction. The receptors were sampled from a young man in good health.

The V and J genes are TRBV5-1 and TRBJ2-5; 7 nucleotides agree with TRBD1. J gave up 3 bases and V 0 bases, and 8 bases lay outside the gene matches. From germline, CDR1 is SGHRS and CDR2 YFSETQ. The CDR3 runs to 16 residues. CDR3 nucleotides: TGCGCCAGCAGCTTGGCGGACAGGATGGGGGAAGAGACCCAGTACTTC. Its translation: CASSLADRMGEETQYF.

The genes are TRBV10-1 and TRBJ1-1, with 10 positions matching TRBD1. Per the germline V gene, CDR1 is WNHNN and CDR2 is SYGVQD (reference sequence). V dropped 6 bases and J dropped 10; count of bases not matched to a gene: 14. This CDR3 has 15 amino acids. The DNA for the CDR3 is TGCGCCAGCAGCGCCGGGACAGGGGTTGGTGTTCGAGCTTTCTTT. Its translation is CASSAGTGVGVRAFF.

The chain has TRBV28 and TRBJ2-1; weak D call: TRBD2 (6 bases). V shed 3 bases and J shed 2 bases, with 17 bases lying between them. This CDR3 has 17 amino acids. Germline V gene lookup returns CDR1 MDHEN and CDR2 SYDVKM. The CDR3 DNA follows: TGTGCCAGCAGTTTCCTGGCAGCGGCTAGCGCCTACAATGAGCAGTTCTTC. Residues: CASSFLAAASAYNEQFF.

The CDR3 sequence is CASSLGLGSTEAFF. Here the CDR3 DNA reads TGCGCCAGCAGCTTGGGTCTGGGGAGCACTGAAGCTTTCTTT. The rearrangement links TRBV5-1 to TRBJ1-1, with D unclear. This CDR3 spans 14 amino acids. The germline V gene has CDR1 SGHRS and CDR2 YFSETQ. V lost 0 bases and J 4 bases, leaving 10 bases between the germline ends.

The CDR3 region is CASSAITSGRRDTQYF. CDR3 bases: TGTGCCAGCAGCGCCATTACTAGCGGGAGACGAGATACGCAGTATTTT. The rearrangement links TRBV5-4 to TRBJ2-3; 11 bases fit TRBD2. This CDR3 contains 16 residues. The ends lost 4 bases at V and 5 bases at J; junction bases unmatched: 9. The V gene's germline CDR1 is SGHNT and CDR2 YYREEE (reference sequence).

This rearrangement joins TRBV27 to TRBJ2-1; TRBD2 matches 8 bases. Germline V lookup: CDR1 MNHEY, CDR2 SMNVEV (reference sequence). The CDR3 consists of 12 residues. V shed 5 bases and J 14 bases; nucleotides not matched to a gene: 8. CDR3 residues: CASSRDMGLEFF. The CDR3 DNA reads TGTGCCAGCAGTCGCGATATGGGACTAGAGTTCTTC.

This clone was seen only once. This rearrangement joins TRBV21-1 to TRBJ1-1. TRBV21-1 is labeled a pseudogene. This CDR3 comprises 13 residues. DNA for the CDR3: TGTGCCATCTTAGATCAGGAGGAAACTGAAGCTTTCTTT. This translates into CAILDQEETEAFF.

Only a few counts were recorded for this clone. The chain uses TRBV28 and TRBJ1-2; D is possibly TRBD1 (6 bases). Germline V gene lookup returns CDR1 MDHEN and CDR2 SYDVKM. Between the trimmed V and J ends, which lost 9 bases and 5 bases, there was a span of 19 bases. The CDR3 spans 14 residues. DNA for the CDR3: TGTGCCAGTTCGGGGGGCCAGCCGGCGTATGGCTACACCTTC. This translates into CASSGGQPAYGYTF.